A single sample gave rise to the 27 T cell receptor beta chains below, sequenced in a study of PD-1 blockade in classical Hodgkin lymphoma. Produced via immunoSEQ multiplex PCR; TCRdb's table is partial and in-frame only. The data show under 65,000 clones, 75% to 90% seen once. Every patient experienced relapse after autologous stem cell transplantation, and brentuximab vedotin exposure varied. Sample: peripheral blood mononuclear cells (PBMCs), taken at baseline. The receptors originated from a human donor with classical Hodgkin lymphoma.

This chain links TRBV2 with TRBJ2-3; 8 nucleotides agree with TRBD2. This CDR3 has 17 residues. The junction had 14 bases not matched to a gene; V was cut back by 4 bases and J by 5 bases. In germline, CDR1 is SNHLY, CDR2 FYNNEI. The CDR3: CASSGSSFQRGIDTQYF. The CDR3 DNA is TGTGCCAGCAGTGGATCGTCGTTCCAGCGGGGGATAGATACGCAGTATTTT.

This chain joins TRBV30 and TRBJ1-2; 10 nucleotides line up with TRBD1. The germline gives CDR1 GTSNPN, CDR2 SVGIG (reference sequence). There are 11 residues in the CDR3. V was pared by 5 bases and J by 7 bases, with 1 base of the junction left unmatched. CDR3 residues: CAWGTGVGYTF. The CDR3 DNA follows: TGTGCCTGGGGGACAGGGGTTGGCTACACCTTC.

As DNA, the CDR3 is TGCAGCGTTGAGTCGCAGGAGGTCTATGGCTACACCTTC. It encodes CSVESQEVYGYTF. V and J are TRBV29-1 and TRBJ1-2, with D unclear. The CDR3 loop spans 13 amino acids. The germline CDR1 and CDR2 sequences are SQVTM and ANQGSEA. V lost 3 bases, J lost 4 bases, and 12 bases lay in between.

The chain recombines TRBV4-1 with TRBJ2-3; possible D gene TRBD2, 5 bases. Looked up from germline, CDR1 is MGHRA and CDR2 is YSYEKL. This CDR3 is 15 amino acids long. Trimming took 5 bases from V and 3 from J, leaving 15 bases between them. The CDR3: CASSSLGDWTDTQYF. CDR3 DNA: TGCGCCAGCAGCTCCCTCGGGGATTGGACAGATACGCAGTATTTT.

The CDR3 coding sequence is TGTGCCAGCTCGACCGAAGGACAGGCGTATTCCTACGAGCAGTACTTC. It specifies CASSTEGQAYSYEQYF. The chain couples TRBV18 to TRBJ2-7; TRBD1 matches 7 bases. The germline gives CDR1 KGHSH, CDR2 LQKENI. The CDR3 sequence is 16 residues long. With 6 bases clipped from V and 1 base from J, the junction kept 12 bases outside the gene matches.

The rearrangement joins TRBV5-4 to TRBJ2-7, with 10 bases fitting TRBD1. V lost 4 bases and J lost 4; bases outside the gene matches: 8. The CDR3 is 15 residues long. The germline CDR1 and CDR2 sequences are SGHNT and YYREEE (reference sequence). CDR3 in DNA: TGTGCCAGCAGCCCGCGACAGGGGGCCAGGTACGAGCAGTACTTC. Encoded protein: CASSPRQGARYEQYF.

V gene TRBV28 combines with J gene TRBJ1-5, with unresolved D. Trimming took 1 base from V and 3 from J, leaving 7 bases between them. This CDR3 has 14 residues. The germline V gene has CDR1 MDHEN and CDR2 SYDVKM. Written as DNA, the CDR3 is TGTGCCAGCAGTTTATACGGGTTCAATCAGCCCCAGCATTTT. This translates into CASSLYGFNQPQHF.

In nucleotides, the CDR3 is TGTGCCAGCAGCTGGGGCCAGTTCGGCGAGCAGTACTTC. The encoded protein is CASSWGQFGEQYF. The V gene is TRBV5-4, the J gene TRBJ2-7, with TRBD1 as a possible D gene (5 bases). Trimming shortened V by 3 bases and J by 6 bases, and 13 bases separated the two germline ends. The CDR3 runs 13 residues. Per the germline V gene, CDR1 is SGHNT and CDR2 is YYREEE (reference sequence).

Comments on this clone: A junction end diverges from the germline sequence, so it may reflect a read error. The chain joins TRBV2 to TRBJ1-2, with a tentative D call TRBD1 (6 bases). Germline V CDR1 and CDR2: SNHLY, FYNNEI. The CDR3 runs to 13 residues. The DNA for the CDR3 is TGTGCCAGCATGGAACTCAGAACCCCCCACAGGGTTTTC. It is translated as CASMELRTPHRVF.

In its sample, this clone was seen once. The chain has TRBV6-5 and TRBJ1-1; the D is unclear. V gave up 7 bases and J gave up 1 base, with 16 bases separating them. The CDR3 length is 15 residues. The germline V gene encodes CDR1 MNHEY and CDR2 SVGAGI. The CDR3 sequence is CASTLIPGGNTEAFF. As DNA, the CDR3 is TGTGCCAGCACACTTATCCCAGGCGGGAACACTGAAGCTTTCTTT.

Written as DNA, the CDR3 is TGTGCCAGCAGCCAAGACGGCGCCTCCTACAATGAGCAGTTCTTC. Its protein product is CASSQDGASYNEQFF. This rearrangement joins TRBV4-2 to TRBJ2-1; D gene ambiguous. Trimming removed 0 bases at V and 0 bases at J, with 6 bases between. The CDR3 is 15 amino acids. Germline V gene data show CDR1 as LGHNA and CDR2 as YNFKEQ.

The rearrangement links TRBV10-3 to TRBJ2-2; D may match TRBD1 or TRBD2 (5 bases each). The V end lost 0 bases, the J end lost 6 bases, and 14 bases lay between the germline ends. The CDR3 is made up of 16 amino acids. Germline V gives CDR1 ENHRY, CDR2 SYGVKD. The CDR3 region is CAISESPRGASGELFF. In DNA, the CDR3 is TGTGCCATCAGTGAGTCACCTAGGGGAGCCTCCGGGGAGCTGTTTTTT.

This chain joins TRBV5-1 and TRBJ2-3; weak D call: TRBD1 (7 bases). The CDR3 is made up of 17 amino acids. The V end lost 0 bases, the J end lost 1 base, and 15 bases lay between the germline ends. The germline V gene encodes CDR1 SGHRS and CDR2 YFSETQ. The CDR3 spells CASSLDQGGLGTDTQYF. CDR3 nucleotide sequence: TGCGCCAGCAGCTTGGATCAGGGGGGTTTGGGCACAGATACGCAGTATTTT.

The chain links TRBV6-1 to TRBJ1-4, with 7 bases identical to TRBD1. CDR1 and CDR2 from the germline V gene are MNHNS and SASEGT. J lost 8 bases, V lost 4 bases, and 7 bases had no gene match. The CDR3 is 14 residues long. For the CDR3, the DNA is TGTGCCAGCAGTGCTCGACAGGGTGGAGAAAAACTGTTTTTT. Translating it yields CASSARQGGEKLFF.

The rearrangement links TRBV5-1 to TRBJ2-1; D remains ambiguous. Germline lookup yields CDR1 SGHRS and CDR2 YFSETQ. The CDR3 runs 13 residues. V shed 2 bases and J shed 7 bases, with 10 bases lying between them. The CDR3 DNA follows: TGCGCCAGCAGCTTAGTTCGCGGAAATGAGCAGTTCTTC. Its protein product is CASSLVRGNEQFF.

As for this clone: It is unclear where the CDR3 begins or ends on the DNA, so no DNA is shown, and the CDR3 is as TCRdb lists it. The J gene is TRBJ2-1, the V gene TRBV27; TRBD2 is taken as the D call from the table, unchecked against the DNA. Germline V CDR1 and CDR2: MNHEY, SMNVEV (reference sequence). Termini included, the CDR3 measures 14 amino acids. CDR3 region: CASKEFGGGASVFF.

This chain joins TRBV18 and TRBJ2-5, with unresolved D. V was shortened by 2 bases and J by 1 base, with 8 bases between the two germline ends. The germline V gene encodes CDR1 KGHSH and CDR2 LQKENI. The length of the CDR3 is 14 residues. CDR3 in DNA: TGTGCCAGCTCACCAGGACGGGTCCAAGAGACCCAGTACTTC. Its translation: CASSPGRVQETQYF.

The CDR3 sequence is CASSPSGANTGELFF. The CDR3 bases are TGTGCCAGCAGCCCTAGCGGGGCGAACACCGGGGAGCTGTTTTTT. The chain is built from TRBV7-9 and TRBJ2-2; 9 nucleotides align to TRBD2. The germline V gene has CDR1 SEHNR and CDR2 FQNEAQ (reference sequence). This CDR3 comprises 15 residues. V trimming: 5 bases; J trimming: 0 bases; junction bases outside the gene matches: 1. Filled out from reference TRBV7-9 and TRBJ2-2, the complete variable domain reads DTGVSQNPRHKITKRGQNVTFRCDPISEHNRLYWYRQTLGQGPEFLTYFQNEAQLEKSRLLSDRFSAERPKGSFSTLEIQRTEQGDSAMYLCASSPSGANTGELFFGEGSRLTVL.

The chain uses TRBV4-1 and TRBJ1-2; no definite D call. The CDR3 is 14 amino acids. Germline lookup yields CDR1 MGHRA and CDR2 YSYEKL. With 0 bases removed from V and 2 bases from J, the gap between germline ends came to 7 bases. CDR3 amino acids: CASSQDEQNYGYTF. The CDR3 DNA follows: TGCGCCAGCAGCCAAGATGAGCAGAACTATGGCTACACCTTC.

The chain is built from TRBV29-1 and TRBJ1-1; D is perhaps TRBD1 (6 bases). CDR3 length equals 13 residues. Germline CDR1 SQVTM, CDR2 ANQGSEA. V shed 7 bases and J shed 1 base, with 13 bases lying between them. CDR3 protein: CSAQGGRNTEAFF. DNA for the CDR3: TGCAGCGCCCAAGGGGGGCGGAACACTGAAGCTTTCTTT.

This chain uses TRBV15 with TRBJ1-2; D is ambiguous. The ends were cut back, 9 bases at V and 5 bases at J, with 28 bases in the middle. Germline CDR1 and CDR2: LNHNV and YYDKDF (reference sequence). The CDR3 runs 17 residues. As DNA, the CDR3 is TGTGCCACGTTGAAAGAGGACCCATCTACCGGTTTTTATGGCTACACCTTC. It yields the protein CATLKEDPSTGFYGYTF. Based on the CDR3 plus reference TRBV15 and TRBJ1-2, the full variable domain is DAMVIQNPRYQVTQFGKPVTLSCSQTLNHNVMYWYQQKSSQAPKLLFHYYDKDFNNEADTPDNFQSRRPNTSFCFLDIRSPGLGDTAMYLCATLKEDPSTGFYGYTFGSGTRLTVV.

The V gene is TRBV5-1, the J gene TRBJ2-3; D perhaps matches TRBD2 (6 bases). Trimming stripped 3 bases from V and 1 base from J, with 15 bases between. CDR3 size: 16 residues. Germline V lookup: CDR1 SGHRS, CDR2 YFSETQ. The CDR3 DNA reads as TGCGCCAGCAGCTCCGGGACTCAAGGCGGCACAGATACGCAGTATTTT. Translating gives CASSSGTQGGTDTQYF.

CDR3 region: CASSRSRNEQFF. DNA for the CDR3: TGTGCCAGCAGCCGGAGTAGGAATGAGCAGTTCTTC. The rearrangement links TRBV4-2 to TRBJ2-1, with D uncertain. The germline CDR1 and CDR2 sequences are LGHNA and YNFKEQ. Trimming left V 4 bases short and J 7 bases short, with 8 bases between. The CDR3 is made up of 12 amino acids.

CDR3: CASSGEGRSPLHF. DNA of the CDR3: TGTGCCAGTAGTGGGGAAGGGAGGTCACCCCTCCACTTT. The V call is TRBV19, the J call TRBJ1-6; no clear D. The germline V gene encodes CDR1 LNHDA and CDR2 SQIVND (reference sequence). The V end lost 5 bases, the J end lost 10 bases, and 12 bases lay between the germline ends. There are 13 residues in the CDR3. The entire variable domain, with the rest obtained from reference TRBV19 and TRBJ1-6, is as follows: DGGITQSPKYLFRKEGQNVTLSCEQNLNHDAMYWYRQDPGQGLRLIYYSQIVNDFQKGDIAEGYSVSREKKESFPLTVTSAQKNPTAFYLCASSGEGRSPLHFGNGTRLTVT.

The chain is built from TRBV6-1 and TRBJ1-1; D is possibly TRBD1 (5 bases). The CDR3 covers 17 residues. The V gene's germline CDR1 is MNHNS and CDR2 SASEGT. Trimming removed 3 bases at V and 0 bases at J, with 17 bases between. CDR3 loop: CASSDWGGKTMNTEAFF. The CDR3 nucleotides are TGTGCCAGCAGTGACTGGGGGGGGAAGACCATGAACACTGAAGCTTTCTTT.

The chain couples TRBV4-1 to TRBJ2-5; 10 positions match TRBD1. The germline CDR1 and CDR2 sequences are MGHRA and YSYEKL. The CDR3 spans 15 residues. The V and J ends lost 0 bases and 7 bases, in that order; junction bases with no gene match: 5. In DNA form, the CDR3 reads TGCGCCAGCAGCCAAGAGGGACAGGGGTTTGTGACCCAGTACTTC. Its protein is CASSQEGQGFVTQYF.

The chain has TRBV9 and TRBJ2-5; maybe TRBD2 (5 bases). V shed 1 base and J shed 10 bases, with 20 bases lying between them. The germline CDR1 and CDR2 sequences are SGDLS and YYNGEE. The CDR3 sequence is 15 residues long. CDR3 nucleotides: TGTGCCAGCAGCGTAACCCCGCAACCCCTTGGGAGCCAGTACTTC. As protein: CASSVTPQPLGSQYF.